One sample yielded the 10 T cell receptor beta chains listed below, sequenced in a study of T-cell memory formation after mild COVID-19. TCRdb re-called the 5' RACE reads with MiXCR, one entry per CDR3 protein. Among 300,000 to 400,000 distinct CDR3 sequences, approximately 27% were seen once, and the ten largest hold approximately 15%. Sequenced: PBMCs or a T cell subset sorted from them (not recorded which). These receptors were collected from an adult woman who had mild COVID-19 (a few samples of this study predate the infection). Cell type and time point are not known.

The chain uses TRBV5-1 and TRBJ1-3; D is uncertain. Looked up from germline, CDR1 is SGHRS and CDR2 is YFSETQ. The germline V and J ends were trimmed by 0 bases and 2 bases, with 6 bases remaining between them. The CDR3 runs to 14 residues. The CDR3 DNA reads as TGCGCCAGCAGCTTGGACAGACCTGGAAACACCATATATTTT. Its protein is CASSLDRPGNTIYF.

The table lists this clonotype with a few counts. The chain links TRBV5-1 to TRBJ1-4; D gene ambiguous. V was trimmed by 2 bases and J by 6 bases, leaving 11 bases between them. The CDR3 is 14 residues long. Germline CDR1 is SGHRS and CDR2 is YFSETQ. The CDR3 region is CASSFSGPHEKLFF. For the CDR3, the DNA is TGCGCCAGCAGCTTCTCCGGGCCCCATGAAAAACTGTTTTTT.

V usage is TRBV29-1 and J usage is TRBJ1-2; 10 bases agree with TRBD1. There are 14 residues in the CDR3. In germline, CDR1 is SQVTM, CDR2 ANQGSEA. Unmatched junction bases numbered 5, after V lost 2 bases and J lost 5 bases. CDR3 loop: CSVESGTGAYGYTF. The CDR3 DNA sequence: TGCAGCGTTGAATCCGGGACAGGGGCGTATGGCTACACCTTC.

The chain joins TRBV5-4 to TRBJ2-5; weak D call: TRBD1 (5 bases). Trimming took 4 bases from V and 2 from J, leaving 15 bases between them. CDR1 and CDR2 (germline): SGHNT, YYREEE (reference sequence). This CDR3 contains 15 residues. In DNA, the CDR3 is TGTGCCAGCAGCCAGCCAGGGCAGGAACAAGAGACCCAGTACTTC. Translating it yields CASSQPGQEQETQYF.

The J gene is TRBJ2-5, the V gene TRBV5-8, with D unresolved. Germline V CDR1 and CDR2: SGHTS, YDEGEE. This CDR3 comprises 13 residues. V lost 4 bases and J lost 5, with 12 bases in between. CDR3 sequence: CASSEASWETQYF. The CDR3 DNA sequence: TGTGCCAGCAGCGAGGCCTCCTGGGAGACCCAGTACTTC. Variable domain in full (rest from reference TRBV5-8 and TRBJ2-5): EAGVTQSPTHLIKTRGQQATLRCSPISGHTSVYWYQQALGLGLQFLLWYDEGEERNRGNFPPRFSGRQFPNYSSELNVNALELEDSALYLCASSEASWETQYFGPGTRLLVL.

The chain is built from TRBV5-1 and TRBJ1-1, with 7 bases that match TRBD1. The CDR3 totals 13 residues. CDR1 and CDR2 from the germline V gene are SGHRS and YFSETQ. Trimming took 3 bases from V and 10 from J; bases not matched to a gene: 9. In DNA, the CDR3 is TGCGCCAGCAGCTGGACTGGGGACAGTGGAGCTTTCTTT. This sequence encodes CASSWTGDSGAFF.

The chain recombines TRBV6-2 or TRBV6-3 with TRBJ2-4, with 9 bases identical to TRBD1. Trimming took 4 bases from V and 1 from J; bases not matched to a gene: 5. The CDR3 is made up of 16 amino acids. The germline gives CDR1 MNHEY, CDR2 SVGEGT. Here the CDR3 reads CASSSLQGAAKNIQYF. In DNA, the CDR3 is TGTGCCAGCAGTTCACTACAGGGGGCGGCCAAAAACATTCAGTACTTC.

The CDR3 coding sequence is TGTGCCACCAGTGGTGCGGGCACAGATACGCAGTATTTT. Its translation: CATSGAGTDTQYF. V and J are TRBV24-1 and TRBJ2-3; D gene ambiguous. Germline V lookup: CDR1 KGHDR, CDR2 SFDVKD. Trimming took off 5 bases at V and 1 base at J, with 6 bases between the two ends. This CDR3 spans 13 amino acids.

In nucleotides, the CDR3 is TGCGCCAGCAGCTTGGTAGTCCGAGGGTTGGGGGACGGCTACAATGAGCAGTTCTTC. The encoded protein is CASSLVVRGLGDGYNEQFF. This chain connects TRBV5-1 to TRBJ2-1; D is possibly TRBD1 or TRBD2 (5 bases each). The CDR3 totals 19 residues. V lost 0 bases, J lost 3 bases, and 22 bases lay in between. Germline CDR1 and CDR2: SGHRS and YFSETQ.

This sequence joins TRBV10-3 and TRBJ1-2; no firm D call. CDR3 size: 12 residues. In germline, CDR1 is ENHRY, CDR2 SYGVKD. The ends were cut back, 0 bases at V and 8 bases at J, with 7 bases in the middle. DNA of the CDR3: TGTGCCATCAGTGAGTCAAAGGGCGGCTACACCTTC. This translates into CAISESKGGYTF.